This TCR beta chain was sequenced for a study of T cells after yellow fever vaccination (dated by TCRdb to between 2018 and 2020). Notes on the research overall: The SMART-Seq v4 Ultra Low Input RNA kit was used to prepare libraries from fractions with low cell numbers. To track T-cell clones before and after primary and booster YFV17D yellow fever vaccination, bulk TCR alpha and beta repertoires were sequenced longitudinally. Two healthy male donors, one aged 18 to 29 and one aged 30 to 40 years, were included in the cohort. Blood was drawn at multiple timepoints before and after primary and secondary immunization, with bulk PBMC replicates and cell subsets isolated.

Trimming takes 4 bases off V and 2 bases off J; junction bases not matched to a gene: 5. From its cysteine to its phenylalanine, the CDR3 spans 14 amino acids. Only the CDR3 portion is preserved as DNA: 42 bases, with reading frame beginning at the first base. In the germline V gene, CDR1 corresponds to SGHTA and CDR2 to FQGNSA. TCR cDNA was synthesized by 5'RACE template switching, which introduced a universal primer site and unique molecular identifiers. Priming of cDNA synthesis was performed from both the TCR alpha and TCR beta constant segments. Two PCR steps were used to amplify libraries, with sample barcodes and sequencing adapters being added in the second step. Sequencing of libraries was done on Illumina HiSeq 2500 (2x100 bp) or NovaSeq (2x150 bp). Processing in the source paper ran as follows. Demultiplexing of reads and collapsing into UMI consensus sequences were performed with MIGEC, and V(D)J alignment was carried out with MiXCR. Using edgeR on replicate PBMC samples, clonotypes were called vaccine-responding if FDR was below 0.01 and the log2 fold change was above 5 up to day 15. Each bulk clonotype was labeled CD4 or CD8 based on which sequenced repertoire, CD4 or CD8, contained the clonotype at higher abundance. The raw public data were reprocessed by TCRdb itself: fastp quality trimming at Q25, MiXCR clonotype calling, in-frame beta chains only. Entries that share a CDR3 protein sequence are merged under the most common genes and DNA. TCRdb's processing, not the study's, gives the V and J calls here. This sample holds 300,000 to 400,000 distinct CDR3 sequences; 8.5% to 10% were observed only once. About 20% of the sample lies in the top ten.

Results and caveats for the whole study, not just this receptor: Computational filtering was needed because FACS-sorted repertoires could contain abundant contaminating clonotypes from the bulk population. A small share of clonotypes was detected in both CD4 and CD8 compartments, with the overlap likely arising from convergent recombination. Because only a couple of donors were included in the study, the extent to which the findings can be generalized is limited. Compared with the primary T-cell response, the secondary T-cell response was faster but weaker, reaching its peak on day 5 rather than on day 15. Most clones expanded after primary vaccination were re-detected after the booster (around 96% of CD4 and around 88% of CD8), suggesting broad memory maintenance.

Worth noting for this clonotype: This clone's antigen is unknown. No much larger clonotype is one base removed from it; base qualities were not supplied.

The label giving this sample's treatment or condition can be read as: live attenuated yellow fever vaccine strain. At every blood-draw timepoint, two biological replicates of bulk PBMCs were collected. PBMCs were isolated from peripheral blood using a standard Ficoll-Paque protocol. TriZol was used to extract RNA from bulk PBMCs, from CD4 and CD8 fractions, and from dextramer-positive and dextramer-negative fractions. The V gene is TRBV7-2 and the J gene is TRBJ2-7; TRBD1 matches 7 bases in the middle. The sequenced sample was PBMCs, obtained on the day of the first yellow fever vaccination. This sequence originates from a man younger than 35 who received the YFV17D yellow fever vaccine. The CDR3 protein sequence reads: CASSYDRATYEQYF. In nucleotides, the sequence is TGTGCCAGCAGCTACGACAGGGCCACCTACGAGCAGTACTTC. The CDR3 plus the reference TRBV7-2 and TRBJ2-7 genes for the other parts give the full variable domain: GAGVSQSPSNKVTEKGKDVELRCDPISGHTALYWYRQSLGQGLEFLIYFQGNSAPDKSGLPSDRFSAERTGGSVSTLTIQRTQQEDSAVYLCASSYDRATYEQYFGPGTRLTVT.